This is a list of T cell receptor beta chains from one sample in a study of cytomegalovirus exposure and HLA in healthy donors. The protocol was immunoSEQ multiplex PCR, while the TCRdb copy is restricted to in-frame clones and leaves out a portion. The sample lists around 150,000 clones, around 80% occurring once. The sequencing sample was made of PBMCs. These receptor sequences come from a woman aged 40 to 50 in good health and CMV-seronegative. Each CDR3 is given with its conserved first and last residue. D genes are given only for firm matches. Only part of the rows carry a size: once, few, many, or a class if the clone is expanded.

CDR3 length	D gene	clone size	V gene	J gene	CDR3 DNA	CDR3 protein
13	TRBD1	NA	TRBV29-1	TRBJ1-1	TGCAGCGTGGGGACAGGGATCCTAGATGAAGCTTTCTTT	CSVGTGILDEAFF
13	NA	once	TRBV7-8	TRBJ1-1	TGTGCCAGCAGCCCGGGGGGGGACACTGAAGCTTTCTTT	CASSPGGDTEAFF
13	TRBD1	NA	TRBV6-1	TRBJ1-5	TGTGCCAGCCTTGGGACAGTACAACAGCCCCAGCATTTT	CASLGTVQQPQHF
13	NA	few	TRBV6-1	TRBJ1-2	TGTGCCAGCAGTGAACTGGAGTTCTATGGCTACACCTTC	CASSELEFYGYTF
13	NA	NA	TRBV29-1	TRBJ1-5	TGCAGCGCCTCTGGGGGCGCGGGTCAGCCCCAGCATTTT	CSASGGAGQPQHF
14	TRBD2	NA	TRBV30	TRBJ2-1	TGTGCCTGGGGCCCCGGGACTAGCGCGAGTGAGCAGTTCTTC	CAWGPGTSASEQFF
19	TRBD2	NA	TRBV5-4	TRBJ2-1	TGTGCCAGCAGCCCCTCGAGCGGGGCTAGCGGGAGGGCGAGAAATGAGCAGTTCTTC	CASSPSSGASGRARNEQFF
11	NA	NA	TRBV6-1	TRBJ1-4	TGTGCCAGCAGGAGGGGGGAAAAACTGTTTTTT	CASRRGEKLFF
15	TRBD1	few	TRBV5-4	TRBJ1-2	TGTGCCAGCAGCTTAAAATTGACAGGGGGACTTGGCTACACCTTC	CASSLKLTGGLGYTF
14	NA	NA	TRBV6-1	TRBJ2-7	TGTGCCAGCAGTGAAGAGCGCTACTCCTACGAGCAGTACTTC	CASSEERYSYEQYF
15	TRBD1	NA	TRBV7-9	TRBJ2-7	TGTGCCAGCAGCTTAGAGGCAGGGGGCTCCCACGAGCAGTACTTC	CASSLEAGGSHEQYF
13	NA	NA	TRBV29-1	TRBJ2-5	TGCAGCTTATCAAAGATCGACAGTGTCTCCCAGTACTTC	CSLSKIDSVSQYF
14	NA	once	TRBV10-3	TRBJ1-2	TGTGCCATCAGTGAGTCCGGGGGGGCGGATGGCTACACCTTC	CAISESGGADGYTF
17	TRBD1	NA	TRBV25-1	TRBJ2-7	TGTGCCAGCAGTGGAAGGTCATCCGGGACAGCAACCTACGAGCAGTACTTC	CASSGRSSGTATYEQYF